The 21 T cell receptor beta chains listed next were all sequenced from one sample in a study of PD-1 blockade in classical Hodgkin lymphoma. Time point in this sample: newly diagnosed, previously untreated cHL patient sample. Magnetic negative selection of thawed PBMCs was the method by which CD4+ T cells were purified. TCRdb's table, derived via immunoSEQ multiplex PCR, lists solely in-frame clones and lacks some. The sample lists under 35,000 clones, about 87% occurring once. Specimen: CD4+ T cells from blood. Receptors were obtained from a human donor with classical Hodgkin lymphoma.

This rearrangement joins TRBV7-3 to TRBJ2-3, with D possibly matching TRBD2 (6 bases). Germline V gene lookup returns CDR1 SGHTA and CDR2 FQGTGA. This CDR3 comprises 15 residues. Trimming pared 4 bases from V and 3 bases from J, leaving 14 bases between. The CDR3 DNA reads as TGTGCCAGCAGCTCAACGGGAGTATCAACAGATACGCAGTATTTT. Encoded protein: CASSSTGVSTDTQYF. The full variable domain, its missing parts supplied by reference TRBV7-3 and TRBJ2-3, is GAGVSQTPSNKVTEKGKYVELRCDPISGHTALYWYRQSLGQGPEFLIYFQGTGAADDSGLPNDRFFAVRPEGSVSTLKIQRTERGDSAVYLCASSSTGVSTDTQYFGPGTRLTVL.

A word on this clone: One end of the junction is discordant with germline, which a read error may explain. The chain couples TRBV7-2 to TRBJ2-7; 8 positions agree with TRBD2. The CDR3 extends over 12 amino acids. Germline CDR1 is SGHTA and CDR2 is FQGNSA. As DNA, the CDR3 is TGTGCCAGCAGCCCAAATTGGTACGGGGGGGTCTTC. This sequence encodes CASSPNWYGGVF.

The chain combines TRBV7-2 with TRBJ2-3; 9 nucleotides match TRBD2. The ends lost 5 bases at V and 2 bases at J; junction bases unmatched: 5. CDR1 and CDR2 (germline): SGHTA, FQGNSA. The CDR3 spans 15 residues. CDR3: CASSPAGLATDTQYF. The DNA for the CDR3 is TGTGCCAGCAGCCCGGCGGGACTAGCCACAGATACGCAGTATTTT.

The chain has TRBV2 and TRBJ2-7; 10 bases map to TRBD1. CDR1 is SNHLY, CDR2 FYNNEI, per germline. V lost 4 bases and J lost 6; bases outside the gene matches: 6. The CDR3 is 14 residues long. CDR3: CASSGQDRGGEQYF. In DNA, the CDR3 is TGTGCCAGCAGTGGGCAGGACAGGGGGGGCGAGCAGTACTTC.

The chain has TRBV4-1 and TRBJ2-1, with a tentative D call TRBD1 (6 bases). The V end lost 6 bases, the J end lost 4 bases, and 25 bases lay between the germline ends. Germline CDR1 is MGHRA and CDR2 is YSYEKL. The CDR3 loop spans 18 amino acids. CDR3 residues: CASRQNSGGAGLYNEQFF. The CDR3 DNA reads TGCGCCAGCAGACAAAACAGTGGGGGCGCAGGGCTATACAATGAGCAGTTCTTC.

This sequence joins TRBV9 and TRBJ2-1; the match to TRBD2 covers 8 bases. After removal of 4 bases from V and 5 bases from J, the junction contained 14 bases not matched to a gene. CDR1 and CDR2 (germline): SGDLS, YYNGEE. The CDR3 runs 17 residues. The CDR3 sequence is CASSPTTRLAGDNEQFF. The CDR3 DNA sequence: TGTGCCAGCAGCCCAACGACTCGGCTAGCGGGCGACAATGAGCAGTTCTTC.

The CDR3 here is CASSVAGEQSGELFF. The DNA of the CDR3 is TGTGCCAGCAGTGTCGCAGGGGAACAATCCGGGGAGCTGTTTTTT. The chain recombines TRBV2 with TRBJ2-2, with a possible D match to TRBD1 (6 bases). Germline CDR1 and CDR2: SNHLY and FYNNEI. CDR3 length equals 15 residues. Trimming removed 4 bases at V and 6 bases at J, with 15 bases between.

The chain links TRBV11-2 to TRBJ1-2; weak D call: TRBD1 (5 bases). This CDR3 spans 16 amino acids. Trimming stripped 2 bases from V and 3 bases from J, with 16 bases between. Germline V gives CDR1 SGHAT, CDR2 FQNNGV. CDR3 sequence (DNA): TGTGCCAGCAGCTTACCCCCGGGCCACAGGCACTATGGCTACACCTTC. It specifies CASSLPPGHRHYGYTF.

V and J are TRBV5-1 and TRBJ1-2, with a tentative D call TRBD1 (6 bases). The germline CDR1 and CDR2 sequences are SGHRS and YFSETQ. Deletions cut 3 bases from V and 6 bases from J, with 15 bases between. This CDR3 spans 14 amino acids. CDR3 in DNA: TGCGCCAGCAGCTCGGGACACCTTCTGGATGGCTACACCTTC. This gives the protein CASSSGHLLDGYTF.

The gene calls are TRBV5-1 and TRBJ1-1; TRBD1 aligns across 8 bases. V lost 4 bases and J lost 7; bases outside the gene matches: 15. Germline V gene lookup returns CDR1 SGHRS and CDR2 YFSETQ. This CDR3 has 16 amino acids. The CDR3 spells CASSLREQGAAGEAFF. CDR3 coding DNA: TGCGCCAGCAGCCTCAGGGAGCAGGGGGCTGCCGGTGAAGCTTTCTTT.

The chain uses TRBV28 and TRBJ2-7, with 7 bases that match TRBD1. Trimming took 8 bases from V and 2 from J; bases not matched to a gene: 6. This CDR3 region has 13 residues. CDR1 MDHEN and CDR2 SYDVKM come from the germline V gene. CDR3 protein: CASGRGSTYEQYV. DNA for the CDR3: TGTGCCAGCGGCAGGGGGTCGACCTACGAGCAGTACGTC.

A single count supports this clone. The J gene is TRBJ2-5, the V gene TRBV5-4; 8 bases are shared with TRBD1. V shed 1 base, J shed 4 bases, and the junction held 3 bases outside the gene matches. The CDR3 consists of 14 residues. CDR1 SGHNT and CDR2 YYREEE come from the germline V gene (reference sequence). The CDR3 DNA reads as TGTGCCAGCAGCTTGACAGGGGGTCGAGAGACCCAGTACTTC. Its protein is CASSLTGGRETQYF.

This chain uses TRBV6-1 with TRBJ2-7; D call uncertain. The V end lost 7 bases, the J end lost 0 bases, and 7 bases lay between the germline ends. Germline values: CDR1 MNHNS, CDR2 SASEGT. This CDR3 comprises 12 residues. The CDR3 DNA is TGTGCCAGCACACTGAGCTCCTACGAGCAGTACTTC. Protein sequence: CASTLSSYEQYF.

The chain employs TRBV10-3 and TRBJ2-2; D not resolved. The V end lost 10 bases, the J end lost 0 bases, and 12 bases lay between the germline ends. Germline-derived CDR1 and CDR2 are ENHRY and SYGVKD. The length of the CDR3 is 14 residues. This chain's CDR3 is CANSNPPNTGELFF. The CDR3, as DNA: TGTGCCAACTCGAATCCCCCGAACACCGGGGAGCTGTTTTTT.

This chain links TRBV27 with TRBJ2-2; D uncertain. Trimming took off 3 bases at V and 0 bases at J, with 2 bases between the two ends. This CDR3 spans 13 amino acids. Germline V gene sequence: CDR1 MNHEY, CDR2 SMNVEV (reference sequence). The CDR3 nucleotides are TGTGCCAGCAGTTTGACGAACACCGGGGAGCTGTTTTTT. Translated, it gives CASSLTNTGELFF.

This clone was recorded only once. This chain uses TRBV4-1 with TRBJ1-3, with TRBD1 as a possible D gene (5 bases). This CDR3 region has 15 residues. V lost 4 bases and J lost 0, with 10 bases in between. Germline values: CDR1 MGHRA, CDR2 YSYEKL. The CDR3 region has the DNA TGCGCCAGCAGCCTCGGGGGGATCTCTGGAAACACCATATATTTT. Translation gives CASSLGGISGNTIYF.

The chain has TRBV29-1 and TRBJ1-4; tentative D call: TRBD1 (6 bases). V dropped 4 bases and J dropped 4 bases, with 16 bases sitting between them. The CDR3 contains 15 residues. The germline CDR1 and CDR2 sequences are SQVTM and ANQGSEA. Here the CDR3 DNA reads TGCAGCGTTGCTCTGATGACAGGTCGTAATGAAAAACTGTTTTTT. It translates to CSVALMTGRNEKLFF.

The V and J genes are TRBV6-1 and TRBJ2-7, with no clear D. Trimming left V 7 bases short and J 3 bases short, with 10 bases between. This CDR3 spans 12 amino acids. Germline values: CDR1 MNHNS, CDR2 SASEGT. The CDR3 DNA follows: TGTGCCAGCACCCCTTCCAACTACGAGCAGTACTTC. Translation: CASTPSNYEQYF.

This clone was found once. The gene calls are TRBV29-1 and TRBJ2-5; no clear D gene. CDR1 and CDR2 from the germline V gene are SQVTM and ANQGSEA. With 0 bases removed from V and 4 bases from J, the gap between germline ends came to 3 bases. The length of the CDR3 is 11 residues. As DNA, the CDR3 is TGCAGCGTTGAAGATCTAGAGACCCAGTACTTC. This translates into CSVEDLETQYF.

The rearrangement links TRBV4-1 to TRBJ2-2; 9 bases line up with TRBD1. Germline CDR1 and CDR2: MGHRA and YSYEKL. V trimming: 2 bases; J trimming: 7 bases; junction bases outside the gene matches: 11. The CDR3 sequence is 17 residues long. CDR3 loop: CASSQPGTGLLGGELFF. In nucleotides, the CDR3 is TGCGCCAGCAGCCAACCCGGGACAGGGCTTTTGGGCGGGGAGCTGTTTTTT.

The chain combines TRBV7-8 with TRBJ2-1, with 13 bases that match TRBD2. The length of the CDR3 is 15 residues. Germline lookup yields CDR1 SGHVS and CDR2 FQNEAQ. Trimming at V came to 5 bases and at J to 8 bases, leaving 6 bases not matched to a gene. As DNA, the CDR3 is TGTGCCAGCAGCCCTGGACTAGCGGGAGTAGATGAGCAGTTCTTC. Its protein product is CASSPGLAGVDEQFF. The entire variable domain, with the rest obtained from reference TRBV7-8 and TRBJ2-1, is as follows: GAGVSQSPRYKVAKRGQDVALRCDPISGHVSLFWYQQALGQGPEFLTYFQNEAQLDKSGLPSDRFFAERPEGSVSTLKIQRTQQEDSAVYLCASSPGLAGVDEQFFGPGTRLTVL.